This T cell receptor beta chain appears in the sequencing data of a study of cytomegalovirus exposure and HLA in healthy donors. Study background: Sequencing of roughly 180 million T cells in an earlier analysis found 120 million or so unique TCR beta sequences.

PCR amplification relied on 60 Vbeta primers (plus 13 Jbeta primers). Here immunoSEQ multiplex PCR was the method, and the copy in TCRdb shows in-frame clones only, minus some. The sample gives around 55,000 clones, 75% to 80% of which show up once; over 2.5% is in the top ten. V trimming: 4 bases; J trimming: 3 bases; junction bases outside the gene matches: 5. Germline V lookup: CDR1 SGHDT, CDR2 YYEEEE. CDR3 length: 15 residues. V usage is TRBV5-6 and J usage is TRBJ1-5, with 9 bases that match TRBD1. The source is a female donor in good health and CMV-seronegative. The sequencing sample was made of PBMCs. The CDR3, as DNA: TGTGCCAGCAGCCGGACAGGGGATCACAATCAGCCCCAGCATTTT. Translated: CASSRTGDHNQPQHF.